What follows are 22 T cell receptor beta chains derived from one specimen sequenced in a study of cytomegalovirus exposure and HLA in healthy donors. This PCR relied on a set of 60 Vbeta primers and 13 Jbeta primers. Using immunoSEQ multiplex PCR, the repertoire was profiled, and TCRdb retains in-frame clones only, with some absent. The table records about 200,000 clones, approximately 86% of them present only once. Material: PBMCs. These receptors originate from a woman in her twenties or thirties in good health and CMV-seronegative.

This clone has a single count. The chain recombines TRBV28 with TRBJ2-1; perhaps TRBD2 as D (6 bases). Trimming shortened V by 3 bases and J by 6 bases, and 9 bases separated the two germline ends. Per germline, CDR1 MDHEN and CDR2 SYDVKM. The CDR3 has 13 residues. The CDR3 DNA is TGTGCCAGCAGTTTGCAGACTAGCAATGAGCAGTTCTTC. Translating gives CASSLQTSNEQFF. The whole variable domain, remainder taken from reference TRBV28 and TRBJ2-1, is DVKVTQSSRYLVKRTGEKVFLECVQDMDHENMFWYRQDPGLGLRLIYFSYDVKMKEKGDIPEGYSVSREKKERFSLILESASTNQTSMYLCASSLQTSNEQFFGPGTRLTVL.

This chain links TRBV5-1 with TRBJ1-1, with 7 bases fitting TRBD1. Germline CDR1 reads SGHRS; CDR2 reads YFSETQ. J was trimmed by 6 bases and V by 4 bases; bases with no gene match: 9. The CDR3 sequence is 14 residues long. CDR3 in DNA: TGCGCCAGCAGCACAGAGCAGGGGGTGGCTGAAGCTTTCTTT. Translation gives CASSTEQGVAEAFF.

The V gene is TRBV18, the J gene TRBJ2-7; 7 positions match TRBD2. Germline CDR1 is KGHSH and CDR2 is LQKENI. This CDR3 has 15 amino acids. V dropped 6 bases and J dropped 1; count of bases not matched to a gene: 9. CDR3 bases: TGTGCCAGCTCCCAGGCCCAGCGGGGTTCCTACGAGCAGTACTTC. This translates into CASSQAQRGSYEQYF.

This chain joins TRBV2 and TRBJ2-1, with D possibly being TRBD1 (5 bases). V lost 3 bases, J lost 0 bases, and 18 bases lay in between. This CDR3 contains 18 residues. Germline CDR1 and CDR2: SNHLY and FYNNEI. The CDR3 DNA is TGTGCCAGCAGTGATATCAAAGGGGCATCAAGCTCCTACAATGAGCAGTTCTTC. As protein: CASSDIKGASSSYNEQFF.

The chain recombines TRBV28 with TRBJ1-2; D is ambiguous. V lost 4 bases and J 4 bases, leaving 13 bases between the germline ends. There are 14 residues in the CDR3. The germline CDR1 and CDR2 sequences are MDHEN and SYDVKM. The CDR3 DNA sequence: TGTGCCAGCAGTTCAGCGGGCCTGGGCTATGGCTACACCTTC. Translated, it gives CASSSAGLGYGYTF.

J is TRBJ1-1 and V is TRBV13; D is unresolved. Germline V CDR1 and CDR2: PRHDT, FYEKMQ (reference sequence). The CDR3 is 14 residues long. Deletions cut 3 bases from V and 2 bases from J, with 10 bases between. CDR3 in amino acids: CASSFMTGNTEAFF. CDR3 nucleotide sequence: TGTGCCAGCAGCTTCATGACGGGAAACACTGAAGCTTTCTTT.

This chain connects TRBV5-1 to TRBJ1-1; 7 nucleotides align to TRBD1. J lost 2 bases, V lost 0 bases, and 4 bases had no gene match. Germline lookup yields CDR1 SGHRS and CDR2 YFSETQ. The CDR3 has 15 amino acids. CDR3 sequence: CASSLVGQRNTEAFF. In DNA, the CDR3 is TGCGCCAGCAGCTTGGTGGGACAGAGAAACACTGAAGCTTTCTTT.

The table lists this clone with a count of one. The CDR3 coding sequence is TGTGCCAGCAGCTTTACGGGGGGACAAGAGACCCAGTACTTC. Encoded protein: CASSFTGGQETQYF. V usage is TRBV11-2 and J usage is TRBJ2-5; 7 bases map to TRBD2. This CDR3 is built from 14 residues. With V trimmed by 3 bases and J by 2 bases, 3 bases remained unmatched. CDR1 and CDR2 (germline): SGHAT, FQNNGV.

The chain couples TRBV9 to TRBJ2-7; D remains ambiguous. The length of the CDR3 is 13 residues. The V end lost 0 bases, the J end lost 1 base, and 5 bases lay between the germline ends. The germline V gene has CDR1 SGDLS and CDR2 YYNGEE. In DNA, the CDR3 is TGTGCCAGCAGCGTAGGAACTTCCTACGAGCAGTACTTC. It yields the protein CASSVGTSYEQYF.

The chain is built from TRBV5-1 and TRBJ2-1; the match to TRBD2 covers 7 bases. CDR3 size: 17 residues. Losses at the gene ends were 0 bases for V and 0 bases for J; bases not matched to a gene: 6. Per germline, CDR1 SGHRS and CDR2 YFSETQ. The CDR3 region is CASSLGTSDSSYNEQFF. As DNA, the CDR3 is TGCGCCAGCAGCTTGGGTACTAGCGACAGCTCCTACAATGAGCAGTTCTTC.

In nucleotides, the CDR3 is TGTGCCAGCAGCCACCCCATAGCGGGGGCCGAGTACAATGAGCAGTTCTTC. Translated, it gives CASSHPIAGAEYNEQFF. The rearrangement links TRBV4-2 to TRBJ2-1; 9 nucleotides align to TRBD2. The germline V gene has CDR1 LGHNA and CDR2 YNFKEQ. This CDR3 spans 17 amino acids. J gave up 4 bases and V 3 bases, and 10 bases lay outside the gene matches.

V and J are TRBV2 and TRBJ1-1; D unresolved. Per the germline V gene, CDR1 is SNHLY and CDR2 is FYNNEI. The length of the CDR3 is 13 residues. Trimming shortened V by 4 bases and J by 3 bases, and 9 bases separated the two germline ends. The CDR3 loop is CASSGERYTEAFF. CDR3 coding DNA: TGTGCCAGCAGTGGTGAGCGATACACTGAAGCTTTCTTT. Combining the CDR3 with reference TRBV2 and TRBJ1-1 gives the whole variable domain EPEVTQTPSHQVTQMGQEVILRCVPISNHLYFYWYRQILGQKVEFLVSFYNNEISEKSEIFDDQFSVERPDGSNFTLKIRSTKLEDSAMYFCASSGERYTEAFFGQGTRLTVV.

This clone was detected only once. The rearrangement uses TRBV9 and TRBJ2-1, with no clear D. Germline loops: CDR1 SGDLS, CDR2 YYNGEE. Trimming cost V 2 bases and J 4 bases, with 7 bases left between them. The CDR3 sequence is 13 residues long. The CDR3 reads CASSVADYNEQFF. In nucleotides, the CDR3 is TGTGCCAGCAGCGTGGCGGATTACAATGAGCAGTTCTTC.

A single count supports this clone. Here the CDR3 DNA reads TGTGCCAGCAGTGAAGTGGGAGGGACTGAAGCTTTCTTT. Its translation is CASSEVGGTEAFF. The gene calls are TRBV6-1 and TRBJ1-1; D unresolved. V was cut by 1 base and J by 5 bases, with 8 bases left in between. CDR3 size: 13 residues. CDR1 MNHNS and CDR2 SASEGT come from the germline V gene.

This clone was seen a few times. The chain employs TRBV5-1 and TRBJ2-7; D is uncertain. The CDR3 has 17 amino acids. The germline CDR1 and CDR2 sequences are SGHRS and YFSETQ. V shed 0 bases and J shed 4 bases, with 20 bases lying between them. CDR3 DNA sequence: TGCGCCAGCAGCTTGGCCTATACAGTCTCTCAGAGATACGAGCAGTACTTC. Translation gives CASSLAYTVSQRYEQYF.

Only a few counts were recorded for this clone. The V and J genes are TRBV11-3 and TRBJ1-1; 8 bases agree with TRBD1. Germline CDR1 and CDR2: SGHNT and YENEEA. The CDR3 is made up of 14 amino acids. Losses at the gene ends were 5 bases for V and 5 bases for J; bases not matched to a gene: 7. CDR3 region: CASSPDREGTEAFF. The CDR3, as DNA: TGTGCCAGCAGCCCGGACAGGGAGGGAACTGAAGCTTTCTTT.

The chain couples TRBV18 to TRBJ1-5; D is possibly TRBD1 (6 bases). The CDR3 sequence is 17 residues long. Germline assignment: CDR1 KGHSH and CDR2 LQKENI. Trimming took 3 bases from V and 2 from J, leaving 17 bases between them. The DNA of the CDR3 is TGTGCCAGCTCACCGACCCAACAGGGCTTGGGCAATCAGCCCCAGCATTTT. Translated: CASSPTQQGLGNQPQHF.

This sequence joins TRBV5-4 and TRBJ2-3; D perhaps matches TRBD2 (6 bases). V lost 1 base and J 1 base, leaving 10 bases between the germline ends. The germline CDR1 and CDR2 sequences are SGHNT and YYREEE (reference sequence). CDR3 size: 15 residues. This CDR3 reads CASSLSGSGTDTQYF. The CDR3 nucleotides read TGTGCCAGCAGCTTGAGCGGGTCAGGCACAGATACGCAGTATTTT.

The V and J genes are TRBV5-4 and TRBJ2-7; D is possibly TRBD2 (6 bases). Germline V lookup: CDR1 SGHNT, CDR2 YYREEE (reference sequence). V was trimmed by 5 bases and J by 5 bases, leaving 20 bases between them. CDR3 size: 15 residues. The CDR3 is CASSLSRQRGNEQYF. In nucleotides, the CDR3 is TGTGCCAGCAGTCTCTCACGACAACGCGGGAACGAGCAGTACTTC.

The genes are TRBV6-5 and TRBJ1-5; tentatively, D is TRBD1 (5 bases). V was trimmed by 5 bases and J by 6 bases, leaving 14 bases between them. CDR3 size: 14 residues. The germline CDR1 and CDR2 sequences are MNHEY and SVGAGI. The CDR3 DNA follows: TGTGCCAGCAGTAACCAGGGTATCGGTCAGCCCCAGCATTTT. Residues: CASSNQGIGQPQHF.

This clone was observed a few times. CDR3 region: CASSPQGNTEAFF. Written as DNA, the CDR3 is TGTGCCAGCTCACCCCAGGGGAACACTGAAGCTTTCTTT. The gene calls are TRBV18 and TRBJ1-1, with D maybe TRBD1 (5 bases). Germline V gene sequence: CDR1 KGHSH, CDR2 LQKENI. This CDR3 is 13 amino acids long. Trimming stripped 3 bases from V and 1 base from J, with 6 bases between.

The chain carries TRBV7-2 and TRBJ2-7, with 13 bases fitting TRBD2. Germline trimming cut 2 bases from V and 4 bases from J; bases unmatched to any gene: 2. The CDR3 consists of 15 residues. Germline CDR1 and CDR2: SGHTA and FQGNSA. In nucleotides, the CDR3 is TGTGCCAGCAGCTTATGGACTAGCGGGAGTTACGAGCAGTACTTC. Amino acid sequence: CASSLWTSGSYEQYF. Filled out from reference TRBV7-2 and TRBJ2-7, the complete variable domain reads GAGVSQSPSNKVTEKGKDVELRCDPISGHTALYWYRQSLGQGLEFLIYFQGNSAPDKSGLPSDRFSAERTGGSVSTLTIQRTQQEDSAVYLCASSLWTSGSYEQYFGPGTRLTVT.